What follows are 8 T cell receptor beta chains derived from one specimen sequenced in a study of CD8 T cells in Susac syndrome (dated by TCRdb to about 2019). Library creation used the immunoSEQ multiplex PCR assay. RNA was extracted using the RNeasy kit, and roughly 0.45 to 1 microgram was reverse transcribed with random hexamers. Through fastp at Q25 and MiXCR, TCRdb rebuilt clones from the public reads, retaining in-frame beta chains. CDR3 protein sequences are deduplicated, and each keeps its most common genes and DNA. This sample gives some 150,000 distinct CDR3 sequences in total; 85% to 95% of them show up just once. 0.16% of the sample is in the top ten clones. Specimen: CD4+ T cells from PBMCs. All receptors come from a human donor with Susac syndrome.

The V gene is TRBV7-8, the J gene TRBJ1-1, with TRBD1 as a possible D gene (6 bases). The CDR3 contains 14 residues. Between the trimmed V and J ends, which lost 5 bases and 3 bases, there was a span of 13 bases. CDR1 is SGHVS, CDR2 FQNEAQ, per germline. The CDR3 reads CASSLYRADTEAFF. Here the CDR3 DNA reads TGTGCCAGCAGCCTGTACAGGGCCGACACTGAAGCTTTCTTT.

This chain links TRBV23-1 with TRBJ1-1, with D maybe TRBD1 (6 bases). TRBV23-1 is labeled an ORF, and its function is uncertain. The CDR3 is 15 amino acids. V lost 7 bases to trimming and J lost 7 bases, with 22 bases between them. This chain's CDR3 is CASNTPYRERVEAFF. The CDR3 DNA reads TGCGCCAGCAACACCCCCTACAGGGAAAGGGTTGAAGCTTTCTTT.

The gene calls are TRBV7-3 and TRBJ2-7; D may correspond to TRBD1 or TRBD2 (5 bases each). Germline V gene lookup returns CDR1 SGHTA and CDR2 FQGTGA. The CDR3 has 14 residues. The V end lost 5 bases, the J end lost 5 bases, and 16 bases lay between the germline ends. CDR3 in amino acids: CASSLEGFLHEQYF. In nucleotides, the CDR3 is TGTGCCAGCAGCCTTGAGGGGTTCCTACACGAGCAGTACTTC. Filled out from reference TRBV7-3 and TRBJ2-7, the complete variable domain reads GAGVSQTPSNKVTEKGKYVELRCDPISGHTALYWYRQSLGQGPEFLIYFQGTGAADDSGLPNDRFFAVRPEGSVSTLKIQRTERGDSAVYLCASSLEGFLHEQYFGPGTRLTVT.

The gene calls are TRBV27 and TRBJ1-2; a weak D match, TRBD1 (5 bases). CDR3 size: 13 residues. Per the germline V gene, CDR1 is MNHEY and CDR2 is SMNVEV (reference sequence). Trimming pared 0 bases from V and 4 bases from J, leaving 6 bases between. The CDR3 is CASSLSGPYGYTF. As DNA, the CDR3 is TGTGCCAGCAGTTTATCGGGACCCTATGGCTACACCTTC.

J is TRBJ2-3 and V is TRBV5-6; D uncertain. V lost 0 bases and J lost 3, with 5 bases in between. In germline, CDR1 is SGHDT, CDR2 YYEEEE. The CDR3 has 13 residues. CDR3 residues: CASSLEATDTQYF. The CDR3, as DNA: TGTGCCAGCAGCTTGGAAGCGACAGATACGCAGTATTTT.

The genes are TRBV12-3 or TRBV12-4 and TRBJ1-6; D ambiguous. This CDR3 comprises 15 residues. V was pared by 3 bases and J by 6 bases, with 12 bases between. This CDR3 reads CASSFGEGGNSPLHF. CDR3 sequence (DNA): TGTGCCAGCAGTTTCGGGGAGGGTGGTAATTCACCCCTCCACTTT.

The rearrangement links TRBV9 to TRBJ2-3; 9 bases are a match to TRBD2. CDR1 is SGDLS, CDR2 YYNGEE, per germline. J gave up 0 bases and V 0 bases, and 8 bases lay outside the gene matches. The CDR3 is 18 amino acids. This chain's CDR3 is CASSVGVSGGPSTDTQYF. The CDR3 region has the DNA TGTGCCAGCAGCGTAGGGGTTAGCGGGGGCCCCAGCACAGATACGCAGTATTTT.

The J gene is TRBJ1-6, the V gene TRBV3-1; the match to TRBD1 covers 8 bases. The CDR3 length is 18 residues. From germline, CDR1 is LGHDT and CDR2 YNNKEL (reference sequence). J lost 4 bases, V lost 6 bases, and 14 bases had no gene match. The CDR3 nucleotides are TGTGCCAGCAGTCGCGACCTCCCAGGGGGCGCGTATAATTCACCCCTCCACTTT. It specifies CASSRDLPGGAYNSPLHF.